Following are 30 T cell receptor beta chains from one sample sequenced in a study of tumor-infiltrating lymphocytes in oesophageal squamous cell carcinoma. In TCRdb, the reads were re-called with MiXCR into one record per CDR3 protein. The table lists 12,000 or so distinct CDR3 sequences, 58% of them singletons. Sequencing was performed on blood. The receptors stem from a female donor with esophageal squamous cell carcinoma.

This clonotype occurred a few times. V usage is TRBV7-3 and J usage is TRBJ2-1; TRBD2 matches 11 bases. Germline V gene lookup returns CDR1 SGHTA and CDR2 FQGTGA. With 5 bases clipped from V and 7 bases from J, the junction kept 7 bases outside the gene matches. The CDR3 covers 15 residues. CDR3 loop: CASSIGTSGVNEQFF. The CDR3 DNA reads as TGTGCCAGCAGCATAGGGACTAGCGGAGTTAATGAGCAGTTCTTC. Combining the CDR3 with reference TRBV7-3 and TRBJ2-1 gives the whole variable domain GAGVSQTPSNKVTEKGKYVELRCDPISGHTALYWYRQSLGQGPEFLIYFQGTGAADDSGLPNDRFFAVRPEGSVSTLKIQRTERGDSAVYLCASSIGTSGVNEQFFGPGTRLTVL.

This clonotype turned up a few times. The V gene is TRBV6-2 or TRBV6-3, the J gene TRBJ2-7; the match to TRBD2 covers 9 bases. Trimming took 10 bases from V and 7 from J; bases not matched to a gene: 11. CDR1 is MNHEY, CDR2 SVGEGT, per germline. The CDR3 spans 13 residues. In nucleotides, the CDR3 is TGTGCCACTATTCCGACTAGCGGCAATGAGCAGTACTTC. This codes for CATIPTSGNEQYF.

The J gene is TRBJ2-5, the V gene TRBV6-5, with unresolved D. The CDR3 has 15 amino acids. Trimming pared 5 bases from V and 1 base from J, leaving 14 bases between. CDR1 and CDR2 (germline): MNHEY, SVGAGI. Here the CDR3 reads CASSEVGGAQETQYF. The CDR3 bases are TGTGCCAGCAGTGAAGTGGGCGGAGCCCAAGAGACCCAGTACTTC.

Note on this clonotype: In this CDR3 the conserved last residue, phenylalanine or tryptophan, is missing, so a read error is likely. No DNA is shown, since the ends of the CDR3 on it are uncertain; the CDR3 is the one TCRdb lists. The chain links TRBV7-6 to TRBJ2-7; the table's D call TRBD1 went unverified against the DNA. The germline gives CDR1 SGHVS, CDR2 FNYEAQ. The CDR3 length is 16 residues, termini included. The CDR3 sequence is CASSLGQGGYGYTFGS.

This chain joins TRBV7-4 and TRBJ2-3; 13 bases fit TRBD2. The end of the DNA is better explained by TRBJ2-5, so the J call may be wrong. The CDR3 length is 16 residues. Germline V gene data show CDR1 as SGHVT and CDR2 as SQSDAQ. For the CDR3, the DNA is TGTGCCAGCAGCTTCGGGACTAGCGGGGTAGGAGAGACCCAGTACTTC. Encoded protein: CASSFGTSGVGETQYF.

The rearrangement links TRBV7-8 to TRBJ2-1; TRBD2 aligns across 7 bases. The J segment lost 0 bases and the V segment lost 7 bases, leaving 9 bases of the junction unmatched. The CDR3 runs 16 residues. Looked up from germline, CDR1 is SGHVS and CDR2 is FQNEAQ. CDR3 residues: CASTPVGLNSYNEQFF. The CDR3 DNA reads TGTGCCAGCACCCCAGTGGGACTAAACTCCTACAATGAGCAGTTCTTC. The variable domain in full, with the rest retrieved from reference TRBV7-8 and TRBJ2-1, is GAGVSQSPRYKVAKRGQDVALRCDPISGHVSLFWYQQALGQGPEFLTYFQNEAQLDKSGLPSDRFFAERPEGSVSTLKIQRTQQEDSAVYLCASTPVGLNSYNEQFFGPGTRLTVL.

The rearrangement links TRBV7-3 to TRBJ2-5; perhaps TRBD1 as D (5 bases). TRBJ2-1 matches the DNA end more closely, so the J call is doubtful. Germline V gene sequence: CDR1 SGHTA, CDR2 FQGTGA. This CDR3 contains 13 residues. The CDR3 DNA reads TGTGCCAGCAGCTTAGCCAGGGACAATGAGCAGTTCTTC. Protein: CASSLARDNEQFF.

Points on this clonotype: One end of the junction fails to match germline, which may point to a read error. The chain carries TRBV7-7 and TRBJ2-1, with 10 nucleotides matching TRBD2. CDR1 is SSHAT, CDR2 FNYEAQ, per germline (reference sequence). There are 13 residues in the CDR3. The CDR3 DNA sequence: TGTGCTAGCAGCCCTAGGACTAGCGGTGAGCAGTTCTTC. Translated: CASSPRTSGEQFF. The full variable domain, in which reference TRBV7-7 and TRBJ2-1 provide the parts outside the CDR3, is GAGVSQSPRYKVTKRGQDVTLRCDPISSHATLYWYQQALGQGPEFLTYFNYEAQPDKSGLPSDRFSAERPEGSISTLTIQRTEQRDSAMYRCASSPRTSGEQFFGPGTRLTVL.

The chain combines TRBV7-3 with TRBJ2-3; D tentatively fits TRBD1 or TRBD2 (5 bases each). Per the germline V gene, CDR1 is SGHTA and CDR2 is FQGTGA. This CDR3 has 18 residues. Trimming shortened V by 2 bases and J by 8 bases, and 26 bases separated the two germline ends. CDR3 coding DNA: TGTGCCAGCAGCTTACATCCGTTAGGGACCCAAGGGGCGATTACGCAGTATTTT. It specifies CASSLHPLGTQGAITQYF.

The table lists this clonotype with a few counts. CDR3 in amino acids: CASMLQGGSKNIQYF. CDR3 nucleotides: TGTGCCAGCATGCTACAGGGAGGGTCCAAAAACATTCAGTACTTC. The V call is TRBV6-1, the J call TRBJ2-4; D perhaps matches TRBD2 (7 bases). V gave up 7 bases and J gave up 2 bases, with 15 bases separating them. This CDR3 is built from 15 residues. Germline V gives CDR1 MNHNS, CDR2 SASEGT.

The chain combines TRBV6-8 with TRBJ2-1; D is possibly TRBD2 (6 bases). The DNA end is a closer match to TRBJ2-7, so the J assignment may be wrong. The CDR3 consists of 15 residues. Germline loops: CDR1 MNHGY, CDR2 SAAAGT. CDR3 bases: TGTGCCAGCAGTTACGGAGCGGGCCGTCCCTACGAGCAGTACTTC. Translated: CASSYGAGRPYEQYF.

In regard to this clonotype: An end of the junction does not agree with germline; a read error may underlie this. The chain joins TRBV7-6 to TRBJ2-5; D not resolved. Germline CDR1 is SGHVS and CDR2 is FNYEAQ. The CDR3 loop spans 13 amino acids. The CDR3 nucleotides are TGTGCCAGCAGTCAACCCGAGGACCCGTCGAAGGACTTC. Protein product: CASSQPEDPSKDF.

The chain links TRBV6-6 to TRBJ2-1, with TRBD1 as a possible D gene (6 bases). V lost 0 bases and J 8 bases, leaving 17 bases between the germline ends. The CDR3 runs 16 residues. The germline gives CDR1 MNHNY, CDR2 SVGAGI (reference sequence). The CDR3 reads CASSYSNREPSYEQFF. The CDR3 DNA reads as TGTGCCAGCAGTTACTCGAACAGGGAACCGTCTTATGAGCAGTTCTTC.

The chain couples TRBV7-3 to TRBJ1-1, with a weak D call TRBD1 (6 bases). The J call may be incorrect, as the DNA end agrees better with TRBJ2-2. Germline lookup yields CDR1 SGHTA and CDR2 FQGTGA. The CDR3 spans 16 residues. The CDR3 DNA follows: TGTGCCAGCAGCCAAGACAGGCTAACCGTTTCCGGGGAGCTGTTTTTT. It yields the protein CASSQDRLTVSGELFF.

This sequence joins TRBV7-1 and TRBJ2-5; 9 positions agree with TRBD1. The J call could be wrong; TRBJ1-2 is a better fit for the DNA end. TRBV7-1 is sorted into the ORF group, with uncertain function. CDR3 length: 14 amino acids. The CDR3: CASTTGQGRYGYTF. DNA of the CDR3: TGTGCCAGCACCACCGGACAGGGGCGCTATGGCTACACCTTC.

At least ten counts were recorded for this clonotype. The gene calls are TRBV6-1 and TRBJ1-5, with TRBD1 matching over 9 bases. The CDR3 runs 15 residues. Trimming at V came to 5 bases and at J to 3 bases, leaving 5 bases not matched to a gene. Germline CDR1 and CDR2: MNHNS and SASEGT. CDR3 sequence (DNA): TGTGCCAGCAGTATGGACAGGGGCAACAATCAGCCCCAGCATTTT. It encodes CASSMDRGNNQPQHF.

The V and J genes are TRBV7-6 and TRBJ2-5, with D hard to call. Germline V gene lookup returns CDR1 SGHVS and CDR2 FNYEAQ. The CDR3 sequence is 13 residues long. V shed 2 bases and J shed 5 bases, with 9 bases lying between them. CDR3 residues: CASSLFGVETQYF. DNA for the CDR3: TGTGCCAGCAGCTTATTTGGAGTGGAGACCCAGTACTTC.

The table lists this clonotype with a few counts. V is TRBV5-6 and J is TRBJ2-4; D not certain. The CDR3 is 20 amino acids. The germline V gene has CDR1 SGHDT and CDR2 YYEEEE. The V end lost 0 bases, the J end lost 0 bases, and 22 bases lay between the germline ends. CDR3 sequence (DNA): TGTGCCAGCAGCTTGGCACAGCCCATAGGCCTCCATCTAGCCAAAAACATTCAGTACTTC. As protein: CASSLAQPIGLHLAKNIQYF.

This clonotype was observed many times. The CDR3 loop is CASGSGGTTLNTEAFF. The CDR3 nucleotides read TGTGCCAGCGGATCTGGGGGGACGACCTTGAACACTGAAGCTTTCTTT. The chain employs TRBV5-4 and TRBJ1-1; tentative D call: TRBD1 (5 bases). This CDR3 has 16 amino acids. Germline values: CDR1 SGHNT, CDR2 YYREEE (reference sequence). Trimming removed 7 bases at V and 0 bases at J, with 19 bases between.

Within the sample, this clonotype is medium-sized. This sequence joins TRBV6-1 and TRBJ2-1; 12 nucleotides agree with TRBD2. From germline, CDR1 is MNHNS and CDR2 SASEGT. The J segment lost 15 bases and the V segment lost 5 bases, leaving 11 bases of the junction unmatched. The CDR3 has 14 residues. CDR3 protein: CASSPRTSGTGLFF. For the CDR3, the DNA is TGTGCCAGCAGTCCTCGGACTAGCGGGACGGGTTTGTTCTTC.

This chain connects TRBV7-8 to TRBJ1-4; D perhaps matches TRBD1 (6 bases). V lost 4 bases and J lost 8, with 14 bases in between. In germline, CDR1 is SGHVS, CDR2 FQNEAQ. CDR3 size: 14 residues. The CDR3 is CASSSTGSEEKLFF. CDR3 DNA: TGTGCCAGCAGCTCAACAGGGTCGGAAGAAAAACTGTTTTTT.

The chain has TRBV6-1 and TRBJ2-1; TRBD1 aligns across 11 bases. The J call may be in error: the DNA end matches TRBJ2-5 better. Germline V gene lookup returns CDR1 MNHNS and CDR2 SASEGT. CDR3 length: 13 amino acids. The CDR3 is CASRTGGEETQYF. The CDR3 coding sequence is TGTGCCAGTCGGACAGGGGGCGAAGAGACCCAGTACTTC.

At least ten counts were recorded for this clonotype. This chain uses TRBV19 with TRBJ2-5; no clear D. Germline loops: CDR1 LNHDA, CDR2 SQIVND (reference sequence). The CDR3 is made up of 11 amino acids. The ends were cut back, 3 bases at V and 11 bases at J, with 10 bases in the middle. The CDR3 loop reads CASSMDVEQYF. Written as DNA, the CDR3 is TGTGCCAGTAGTATGGATGTAGAGCAGTACTTC.

This clonotype was detected a few times. The chain uses TRBV7-2 and TRBJ2-3; D uncertain. The assigned J gene may be wrong: the sequence end matches TRBJ2-1 better. Germline CDR1 is SGHTA and CDR2 is FQGNSA. The CDR3 is 16 residues long. The DNA of the CDR3 is TGTGCCAGCAGCCAGGTTTGGAGCTCACGGTACAATGAGCAGTTCTTC. The encoded protein is CASSQVWSSRYNEQFF.

The sample holds many counts of this clonotype. This chain uses TRBV28 with TRBJ1-3; D is undetermined. Per the germline V gene, CDR1 is MDHEN and CDR2 is SYDVKM. Trimming cost V 2 bases and J 0 bases, with 11 bases left between them. This CDR3 contains 16 residues. The CDR3 DNA sequence: TGTGCCAGCAGTTTAAGCAGGCCCGTCTCTGGAAACACCATATATTTT. This gives the protein CASSLSRPVSGNTIYF.

The chain joins TRBV7-9 to TRBJ1-1; no clear D gene. V gave up 5 bases and J gave up 5 bases, with 12 bases separating them. Germline loops: CDR1 SEHNR, CDR2 FQNEAQ (reference sequence). The CDR3 sequence is 13 residues long. The CDR3 protein is CASSGGLRTEAFF. The CDR3 DNA sequence: TGTGCCAGCAGCGGCGGACTCAGGACTGAAGCTTTCTTT.

The rearrangement links TRBV12-3 or TRBV12-4 to TRBJ2-3, with 11 bases identical to TRBD2. The CDR3 totals 16 residues. Trimming removed 6 bases from V and 4 bases from J; junction bases left unmatched: 9. CDR3 sequence reads: CASSGSGTSGSDTQYF. CDR3 nucleotide sequence: TGTGCCAGCAGCGGATCCGGGACTAGCGGTTCAGATACGCAGTATTTT.

This clonotype was counted between two and nine times. This chain joins TRBV7-6 and TRBJ2-3; D not certain. The CDR3 has 14 residues. The V end was cut by 8 bases, the J end by 0 bases, with 12 bases between. The germline gives CDR1 SGHVS, CDR2 FNYEAQ. CDR3 protein: CASAVSRSTDTQYF. The CDR3 nucleotides read TGTGCCAGCGCTGTTTCAAGGAGCACAGATACGCAGTATTTT.

The rearrangement links TRBV11-3 to TRBJ2-3; 9 nucleotides agree with TRBD2. The CDR3 totals 15 residues. The V segment lost 5 bases and the J segment 6 bases; nucleotides outside the gene matches: 9. CDR1 is SGHNT, CDR2 YENEEA, per germline. The CDR3 coding sequence is TGTGCCAGCAGCCCAGTCCCGGGACTAGCTGATACGCAGTATTTT. This encodes CASSPVPGLADTQYF.

The rearrangement uses TRBV5-3 and TRBJ2-1, with 7 bases aligning to TRBD2. TRBV5-3 is treated as an ORF (open reading frame) with a function not yet certain. The CDR3 sequence is 15 residues long. Germline trimming cut 8 bases from V and 6 bases from J; bases unmatched to any gene: 14. DNA for the CDR3: TGTGCCAGCAGCCGATGGTCTAGCGGAGGCAATGAGCAGTTCTTC. This gives the protein CASSRWSSGGNEQFF.